A selection of T cell receptor beta chains follows, all from one sample in a study of Tregs in tolerant kidney transplant recipients. The repertoire was sequenced with immunoSEQ multiplex PCR; TCRdb's copy has only in-frame clones and lacks some. Among about 110,000 clones listed, 85% to 90% were seen once. The material sequenced was CD4+ T cells from blood, taken before the transplant. Every receptor here comes from a human donor who received a combined kidney and bone marrow transplant. Both conserved end residues are part of each CDR3. Each record gives: clone size, J gene, V gene, D gene, CDR3 length, CDR3 DNA, CDR3 protein. A D gene is named only where the DNA matches it firmly. Clone size, where shown, is once, few, many, or a class for clones that have expanded.

once TRBJ2-7 TRBV2 - 14 TGTGCCAGCAACGACTACCGCAGCTCCTACGAGCAGTACTTC CASNDYRSSYEQYF
- TRBJ2-7 TRBV11-2 - 14 TGTGCCAGCAGCTTAGATCTTCAGGGCAACGAGCAGTACTTC CASSLDLQGNEQYF
few TRBJ1-2 TRBV10-3 TRBD1 16 TGTGCCATCAGTGAGGTAGTAGGGACAGCTCCAGGCGGCTACACCTTC CAISEVVGTAPGGYTF
- TRBJ2-1 TRBV7-2 - 13 TGTGCCAGCAGCTTAGCACGGGACAATGAGCAGTTCTTC CASSLARDNEQFF
many TRBJ2-7 TRBV5-5 TRBD1 14 TGTGCCAGCAGCTTCGATCCCACAGGGGCCGAGCAGTACTTC CASSFDPTGAEQYF
few TRBJ2-7 TRBV2 - 12 TGTGCCACCGGACAGCCCGGCCACGAGCAGTACTTC CATGQPGHEQYF
once TRBJ2-2 TRBV15 TRBD1 14 TGTGCCACCAGCTTGACAGGGGCCACCGGGGAGCTGTTTTTT CATSLTGATGELFF
- TRBJ2-2 TRBV7-2 TRBD2 15 TGTGCCAGCAGCTTAGAGGGGACTAGCGCCGGGGAGCTGTTTTTT CASSLEGTSAGELFF
- TRBJ2-7 TRBV6-1 - 11 TGTGCCAGCAGTGAAGGAGGGGGAGAGTACTTC CASSEGGGEYF
- TRBJ2-7 TRBV6-4 TRBD1 12 TGTGCCAGCAGTGACTCACAGGGGGCAGTTTACTTC CASSDSQGAVYF
- TRBJ2-3 TRBV4-1 TRBD1 16 TGCGCCAGCAGCCCGGACGCGGGACAGGTTGGAGATACGCAGTATTTT CASSPDAGQVGDTQYF